This T cell receptor beta chain was sequenced for a study of blood T cell repertoires in COVID-19. Study as a whole: The origin of the acute and convalescent COVID-19 samples was the United States, Italy and Spain. From T cells, B-cell-depleted T cells, or PBMCs came the material, which was cDNA or gDNA.

Method: immunoSEQ multiplex PCR; TCRdb's copy keeps in-frame clones and lacks some. This sample has 70,000 to 85,000 clones, with roughly four fifths found just once. V shed 6 bases and J 3 bases; nucleotides not matched to a gene: 6. CDR1 LGHDT and CDR2 YNNKEL come from the germline V gene (reference sequence). CDR3 length equals 14 residues. The source of this sequence is a human donor in a cohort sampled during active COVID-19. This chain joins TRBV3-1 (or the pseudogene TRBV3-2) and TRBJ2-7; 9 bases map to TRBD1. The source material was peripheral blood. The CDR3 region is CASRRTGDGYEQYF. DNA for the CDR3: TGTGCCAGCAGGAGGACAGGGGACGGCTACGAGCAGTACTTC.